The 20 T cell receptor beta chains below were found in one sample sequenced in a study of Ad26.COV2.S vaccination and SARS-CoV-2 variants. Repertoires were generated with immunoSEQ multiplex PCR, while TCRdb's copy carries only in-frame clones and drops some. The data contain over 400,000 clones, 92% of them singletons. Treatment: approximately 18 received Ad26.COV2.S at low or high dose, single or two shots; roughly five received placebo; per-sample allocation not given. Repertoires come from day 63 after the first vaccine or placebo injection. Sequenced here: peripheral blood, sampled in a trial of Ad26.COV2.S vaccine versus placebo. Every receptor here comes from a person between 18 and 65 years old who received the Ad26.COV2.S COVID-19 vaccine or a placebo.

The V and J genes are TRBV12-3 or TRBV12-4 and TRBJ2-5; possible D gene TRBD1, 5 bases. This CDR3 region has 13 residues. The V end lost 2 bases, the J end lost 5 bases, and 9 bases lay between the germline ends. CDR3: CASSLPRAETQYF. The CDR3 DNA follows: TGTGCCAGCAGTTTACCCAGGGCGGAGACCCAGTACTTC.

The V and J genes are TRBV3-1 (or the pseudogene TRBV3-2) and TRBJ2-2, with 7 bases that match TRBD1. The CDR3 sequence is 15 residues long. Germline CDR1 and CDR2: LGHDT and YNNKEL (reference sequence). The ends lost 4 bases at V and 5 bases at J; junction bases unmatched: 7. The CDR3 DNA is TGTGCCAGCAGCCCGGGACAGAGATTGACCGGGGAGCTGTTTTTT. This sequence encodes CASSPGQRLTGELFF.

The V and J genes are TRBV9 and TRBJ2-7; 14 nucleotides align to TRBD2. In germline, CDR1 is SGDLS, CDR2 YYNGEE. The V and J ends lost 4 bases and 4 bases, in that order; junction bases with no gene match: 4. This CDR3 is built from 15 residues. Written as DNA, the CDR3 is TGTGCCAGCAGCTCTGGACTAGCGGGGGGATACGAGCAGTACTTC. The encoded protein is CASSSGLAGGYEQYF.

DNA for the CDR3: TGTGCCAGCAGTTTTTTAGGGGGAAAGAACACTGAAGCTTTCTTT. Translation: CASSFLGGKNTEAFF. The J gene is TRBJ1-1, the V gene TRBV27; perhaps TRBD1 as D (6 bases). This CDR3 has 15 amino acids. The germline CDR1 and CDR2 sequences are MNHEY and SMNVEV (reference sequence). V was cut by 3 bases and J by 1 base, with 12 bases left in between.

The rearrangement uses TRBV27 and TRBJ2-1, with 11 bases that match TRBD1. The trim removed 3 bases at V and 0 bases at J, leaving 10 bases unmatched. This CDR3 region has 19 residues. CDR1 and CDR2 from the germline V gene are MNHEY and SMNVEV (reference sequence). CDR3 amino acids: CASSFKTPGTGGSYNEQFF. The CDR3 DNA is TGTGCCAGCAGTTTCAAAACACCCGGGACAGGGGGCTCCTACAATGAGCAGTTCTTC.

V gene TRBV3-1 (or the pseudogene TRBV3-2) combines with J gene TRBJ2-7; D possibly corresponds to TRBD2 (7 bases). V was shortened by 6 bases and J by 2 bases, with 17 bases between the two germline ends. Germline V gene data show CDR1 as LGHDT and CDR2 as YNNKEL (reference sequence). CDR3 length equals 15 residues. CDR3 region: CASRGVTGGPYEQYF. The CDR3 DNA is TGTGCCAGCAGGGGGGTCACGGGGGGCCCCTACGAGCAGTACTTC.

The genes are TRBV10-3 and TRBJ2-5, with 8 bases matching TRBD1. Looked up from germline, CDR1 is ENHRY and CDR2 is SYGVKD. V shed 3 bases, J shed 1 base, and the junction held 7 bases outside the gene matches. CDR3 length: 16 residues. CDR3 region: CAISDRDRRLQETQYF. DNA for the CDR3: TGTGCCATCAGTGACCGGGACAGGAGACTCCAAGAGACCCAGTACTTC.

V gene TRBV19 combines with J gene TRBJ2-7, with 7 bases identical to TRBD2. The CDR3 consists of 16 residues. The J segment lost 5 bases and the V segment lost 2 bases, leaving 12 bases of the junction unmatched. Germline V gene lookup returns CDR1 LNHDA and CDR2 SQIVND (reference sequence). As DNA, the CDR3 is TGTGCCAGTAGTATAAGCCCCACGGGAGCGGGGCACGAGCAGTACTTC. Translated, it gives CASSISPTGAGHEQYF.

In regard to this clone: In the same sample, other DNA sequences code for this CDR3. The chain combines TRBV19 with TRBJ1-1, with 7 bases identical to TRBD1. The ends lost 6 bases at V and 0 bases at J; junction bases unmatched: 4. The CDR3 length is 14 residues. CDR1 and CDR2 from the germline V gene are LNHDA and SQIVND (reference sequence). CDR3 coding DNA: TGTGCCAGTAGCCTCACAGGGGTGAACACTGAAGCTTTCTTT. Translating it yields CASSLTGVNTEAFF.

The chain has TRBV7-2 and TRBJ1-1; 8 bases line up with TRBD1. In germline, CDR1 is SGHTA, CDR2 FQGNSA. The CDR3 covers 15 residues. Unmatched junction bases numbered 9, after V lost 5 bases and J lost 4 bases. The DNA for the CDR3 is TGTGCCAGCAGCCTCCAGGGGGCGCGGGGCACTGAAGCTTTCTTT. Its protein product is CASSLQGARGTEAFF.

The chain is built from TRBV2 and TRBJ2-3; D uncertain. V was cut by 2 bases and J by 7 bases, with 13 bases left in between. CDR3 length: 14 residues. Germline V gives CDR1 SNHLY, CDR2 FYNNEI. The CDR3 coding sequence is TGTGCCAGCAGTGAAACGGCCAACCTCCATACGCAGTATTTT. This sequence encodes CASSETANLHTQYF.

J is TRBJ2-2 and V is TRBV15; 11 bases agree with TRBD1. V shed 1 base and J 1 base; nucleotides not matched to a gene: 8. The CDR3 sequence is 19 residues long. Germline V CDR1 and CDR2: LNHNV, YYDKDF (reference sequence). The DNA of the CDR3 is TGTGCCACCAGCAGAGGCGCGGGACAGGGGGAGATGAACACCGGGGAGCTGTTTTTT. Translation: CATSRGAGQGEMNTGELFF.

This clone was counted once. The V call is TRBV9, the J call TRBJ2-1, with D possibly TRBD2 on 6 matching bases. The germline CDR1 and CDR2 sequences are SGDLS and YYNGEE. V lost 0 bases and J lost 7, with 14 bases in between. The CDR3 has 15 residues. Here the CDR3 reads CASSVAGAGRNEQFF. The CDR3 region has the DNA TGTGCCAGCAGCGTAGCTGGGGCGGGGCGAAATGAGCAGTTCTTC.

The rearrangement uses TRBV7-9 and TRBJ2-1; D tentatively reads TRBD1 or TRBD2 (5 bases each). CDR3 length: 12 amino acids. Germline CDR1 and CDR2: SEHNR and FQNEAQ (reference sequence). The V gene lost 2 bases and the J gene lost 9 bases, with 8 bases spanning the gap. The CDR3 spells CASSLRGGEQFF. The CDR3 DNA reads as TGTGCCAGCAGCTTACGTGGGGGTGAGCAGTTCTTC.

The CDR3 protein is CSASHAGSYEQYF. In DNA, the CDR3 is TGCAGTGCTAGTCATGCCGGTTCCTACGAGCAGTACTTC. This chain uses TRBV20-1 with TRBJ2-7; D is undetermined. Germline V gives CDR1 DFQATT, CDR2 SNEGSKA (reference sequence). The CDR3 sequence is 13 residues long. Trimming pared 3 bases from V and 1 base from J, leaving 10 bases between.

The chain uses TRBV28 and TRBJ2-7; perhaps TRBD2 as D (6 bases). Trimming took 3 bases from V and 2 from J, leaving 11 bases between them. This CDR3 is 14 amino acids long. CDR1 is MDHEN and CDR2 is SYDVKM in the germline V gene. CDR3 bases: TGTGCCAGCAGTTTCCACGGGGGAACCTACGAGCAGTACTTC. The encoded protein is CASSFHGGTYEQYF.

The rearrangement links TRBV2 to TRBJ1-5; D might be TRBD1 (5 bases). Looked up from germline, CDR1 is SNHLY and CDR2 is FYNNEI. The CDR3 totals 15 residues. V lost 0 bases and J lost 5, with 11 bases in between. The CDR3 region is CASSEALGGHQPQHF. CDR3 nucleotides: TGTGCCAGCAGTGAAGCGCTGGGGGGACATCAGCCCCAGCATTTT.

The J gene is TRBJ2-1, the V gene TRBV12-5; D perhaps matches TRBD1 (6 bases). Trimming shortened V by 3 bases and J by 0 bases, and 6 bases separated the two germline ends. CDR3 length: 14 residues. Germline V gene lookup returns CDR1 LGHNT and CDR2 FRNRAP. In nucleotides, the CDR3 is TGTGCTAGTGGTTTAGGGGGCTCCTACAATGAGCAGTTCTTC. The encoded protein is CASGLGGSYNEQFF.

The rearrangement uses TRBV4-3 and TRBJ1-3; perhaps TRBD1 as D (5 bases). V lost 3 bases, J lost 0 bases, and 12 bases lay in between. This CDR3 is built from 16 residues. The germline CDR1 and CDR2 sequences are LGHNA and YSLEER. CDR3 sequence: CASSQSRTSSGNTIYF. The CDR3 DNA follows: TGCGCCAGCAGCCAGAGCAGGACAAGCTCTGGAAACACCATATATTTT.

This chain connects TRBV5-8 to TRBJ2-5; the D is unclear. Between the trimmed V and J ends, which lost 4 bases and 3 bases, there was a span of 16 bases. The CDR3 is made up of 15 amino acids. Germline V lookup: CDR1 SGHTS, CDR2 YDEGEE. The CDR3, as DNA: TGTGCCAGCAGCCCTGGAGTAGTAAAGGAAGAGACCCAGTACTTC. Encoded protein: CASSPGVVKEETQYF.